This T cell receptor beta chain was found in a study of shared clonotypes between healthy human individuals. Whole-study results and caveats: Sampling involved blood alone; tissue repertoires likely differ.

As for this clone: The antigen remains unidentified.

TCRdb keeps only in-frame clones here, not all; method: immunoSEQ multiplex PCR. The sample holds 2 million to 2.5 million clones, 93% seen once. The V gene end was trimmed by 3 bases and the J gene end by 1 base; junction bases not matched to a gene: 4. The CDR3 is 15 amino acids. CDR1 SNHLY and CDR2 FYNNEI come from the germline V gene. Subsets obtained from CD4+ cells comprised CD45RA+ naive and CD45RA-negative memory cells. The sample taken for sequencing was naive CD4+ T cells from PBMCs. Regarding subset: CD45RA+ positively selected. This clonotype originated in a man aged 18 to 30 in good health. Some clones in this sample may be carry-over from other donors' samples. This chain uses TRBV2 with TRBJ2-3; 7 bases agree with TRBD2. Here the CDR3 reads CASSDAGVGTDTQYF. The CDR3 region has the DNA TGTGCCAGCAGTGATGCGGGAGTGGGCACAGATACGCAGTATTTT.